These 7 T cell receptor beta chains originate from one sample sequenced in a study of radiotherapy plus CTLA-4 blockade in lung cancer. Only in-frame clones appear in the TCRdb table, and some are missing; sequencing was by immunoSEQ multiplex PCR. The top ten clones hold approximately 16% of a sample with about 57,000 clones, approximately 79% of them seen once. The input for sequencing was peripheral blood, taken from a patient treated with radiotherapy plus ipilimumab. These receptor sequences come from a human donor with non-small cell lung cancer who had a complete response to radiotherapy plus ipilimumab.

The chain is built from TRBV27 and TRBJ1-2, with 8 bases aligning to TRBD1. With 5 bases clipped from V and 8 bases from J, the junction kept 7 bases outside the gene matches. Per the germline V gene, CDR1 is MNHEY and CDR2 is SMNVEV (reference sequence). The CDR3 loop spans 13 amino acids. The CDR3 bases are TGTGCCAGCAGTCAGCAGGGGGCGGGAGGCTACACCTTC. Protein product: CASSQQGAGGYTF.

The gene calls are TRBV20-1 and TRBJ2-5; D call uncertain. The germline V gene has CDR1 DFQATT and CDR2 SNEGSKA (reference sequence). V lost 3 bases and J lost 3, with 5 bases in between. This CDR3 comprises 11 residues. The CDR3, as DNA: TGCAGTGCTAGCGGTGAAGAGACCCAGTACTTC. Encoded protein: CSASGEETQYF.

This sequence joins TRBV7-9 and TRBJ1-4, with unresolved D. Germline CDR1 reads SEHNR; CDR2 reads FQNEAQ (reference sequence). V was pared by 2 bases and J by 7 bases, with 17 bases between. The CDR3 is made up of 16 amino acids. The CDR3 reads CASSLYLGGAGEKLFF. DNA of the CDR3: TGTGCCAGCAGCTTATACTTGGGAGGTGCTGGTGAAAAACTGTTTTTT.

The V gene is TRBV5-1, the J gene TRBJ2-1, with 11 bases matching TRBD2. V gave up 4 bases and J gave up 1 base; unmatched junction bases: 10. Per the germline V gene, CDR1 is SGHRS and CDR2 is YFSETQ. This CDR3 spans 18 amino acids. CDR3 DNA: TGCGCCAGCAGCCGGCTAGCGGGAGGAGATGGGTCCTACAATGAGCAGTTCTTC. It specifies CASSRLAGGDGSYNEQFF.

The CDR3 DNA sequence: TGTGCCAGCAGCCCGGAGGGTTATCAGCCCCAGCATTTT. Amino acids: CASSPEGYQPQHF. The chain links TRBV5-8 to TRBJ1-5; D is unclear. This CDR3 region has 13 residues. Germline V CDR1 and CDR2: SGHTS, YDEGEE. Trimming stripped 4 bases from V and 5 bases from J, with 10 bases between.

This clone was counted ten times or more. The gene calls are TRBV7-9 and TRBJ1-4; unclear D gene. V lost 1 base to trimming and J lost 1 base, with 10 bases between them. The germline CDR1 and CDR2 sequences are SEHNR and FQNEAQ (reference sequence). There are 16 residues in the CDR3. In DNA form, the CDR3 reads TGTGCCAGCAGCTTAGGCTTTAGAGGAACTAATGAAAAACTGTTTTTT. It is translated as CASSLGFRGTNEKLFF.

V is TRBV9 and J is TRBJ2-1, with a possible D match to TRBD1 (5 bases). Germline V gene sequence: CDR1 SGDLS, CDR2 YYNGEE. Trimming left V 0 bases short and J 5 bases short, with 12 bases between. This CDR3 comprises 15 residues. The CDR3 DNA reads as TGTGCCAGCAGCGTAGGGGGCTCCTTAAACAATGAGCAGTTCTTC. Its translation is CASSVGGSLNNEQFF.